This TCR beta chain was identified during a study of tumor-infiltrating lymphocytes in localized non-small cell lung cancer. The method was immunoSEQ multiplex PCR; TCRdb's version includes in-frame clones alone and lacks a portion of them. The sample records some 21,000 clones, about 80% being singletons. V lost 4 bases and J lost 4, with 15 bases in between. Germline V gene sequence: CDR1 GTSNPN, CDR2 SVGIG (reference sequence). The CDR3 spans 14 residues. The sequenced material came from lung tumor tissue. V and J are TRBV30 and TRBJ2-3; D possibly corresponds to TRBD2 (6 bases). This sequence originates from a human donor with non-small cell lung cancer. CDR3 bases: TGTGCCTGGAATTCAGGCGGGACGGCAGATACGCAGTATTTT. Its translation is CAWNSGGTADTQYF. The variable domain in full, completed from reference TRBV30 and TRBJ2-3, reads SQTIHQWPATLVQPVGSPLSLECTVEGTSNPNLYWYRQAAGRGLQLLFYSVGIGQISSEVPQNLSASRPQDRQFILSSKKLLLSDSGFYLCAWNSGGTADTQYFGPGTRLTVL.